The 12 T cell receptor beta chains in this list originate from one sample, sequenced in a study of OX40 agonist ivuxolimab in advanced cancers. The table came from immunoSEQ multiplex PCR; TCRdb's copy has only in-frame clones and leaves some out. The sample consists of 50,000 or so clones, around 90% of them appearing once. The sample in question was CD4+ or CD8+ T cells sorted from blood, obtained in a trial of the OX40 agonist ivuxolimab. The origin of the receptors is an adult with an advanced solid tumor such as melanoma, head and neck, liver or kidney cancer.

This sequence joins TRBV5-6 and TRBJ2-7; a possible D gene is TRBD2 (5 bases). This CDR3 is 13 amino acids long. The germline gives CDR1 SGHDT, CDR2 YYEEEE. V was clipped by 4 bases and J by 6 bases, with 14 bases between them. The CDR3 DNA follows: TGTGCCAGCAGCCGCCCCCTAGAGGGCGAGCAGTACTTC. This gives the protein CASSRPLEGEQYF.

This chain joins TRBV7-8 and TRBJ1-1; D is unresolved. CDR3 length: 18 residues. The V end lost 3 bases, the J end lost 0 bases, and 20 bases lay between the germline ends. From germline, CDR1 is SGHVS and CDR2 FQNEAQ. This CDR3 reads CASSFSHNMPGMNTEAFF. CDR3 nucleotides: TGTGCCAGCAGCTTTTCGCACAACATGCCCGGGATGAACACTGAAGCTTTCTTT.

The chain has TRBV9 and TRBJ2-1; TRBD2 aligns across 7 bases. Looked up from germline, CDR1 is SGDLS and CDR2 is YYNGEE. The CDR3 extends over 14 amino acids. J lost 2 bases, V lost 5 bases, and 4 bases had no gene match. CDR3 in DNA: TGTGCCAGCAGTGGAGCGGGACCCTACAATGAGCAGTTCTTC. This codes for CASSGAGPYNEQFF.

This chain uses TRBV6-5 with TRBJ1-1; D is possibly TRBD1 (5 bases). Germline loops: CDR1 MNHEY, CDR2 SVGAGI. Trimming removed 1 base at V and 1 base at J, with 7 bases between. The CDR3 totals 14 residues. CDR3 in DNA: TGTGCCAGCAGTTACTTCACAGGGAACACTGAAGCTTTCTTT. Its protein is CASSYFTGNTEAFF.

The V gene is TRBV29-1, the J gene TRBJ2-5; TRBD2 aligns across 9 bases. CDR3 size: 12 residues. The V gene end was trimmed by 7 bases and the J gene end by 5 bases; junction bases not matched to a gene: 5. CDR1 and CDR2 (germline): SQVTM, ANQGSEA. The CDR3 DNA reads as TGCAGCGCCTGGCTAGCGGGGGAGACCCAGTACTTC. Amino acid sequence: CSAWLAGETQYF.

The chain employs TRBV6-5 and TRBJ2-7; 9 bases fit TRBD2. V was pared by 6 bases and J by 1 base, with 7 bases of the junction left unmatched. The germline gives CDR1 MNHEY, CDR2 SVGAGI. The CDR3 covers 15 residues. The CDR3 DNA reads as TGTGCCAGCAGCTGGGGGCTAGCGGGATCCTACGAGCAGTACTTC. Translating gives CASSWGLAGSYEQYF.

This chain joins TRBV5-8 and TRBJ1-3, with D possibly TRBD1 on 5 matching bases. V dropped 4 bases and J dropped 0 bases, with 11 bases sitting between them. The CDR3 has 15 amino acids. Germline V lookup: CDR1 SGHTS, CDR2 YDEGEE. CDR3: CASSKRTNSGNTIYF. The CDR3 nucleotides are TGTGCCAGCAGCAAACGGACAAACTCTGGAAACACCATATATTTT.

The chain employs TRBV19 and TRBJ2-5; 9 bases are a match to TRBD1. Per germline, CDR1 LNHDA and CDR2 SQIVND (reference sequence). With V trimmed by 3 bases and J by 5 bases, 4 bases remained unmatched. The CDR3 runs 14 residues. The DNA of the CDR3 is TGTGCCAGTAGTATCGGGACAGGGTACGAGACCCAGTACTTC. It is translated as CASSIGTGYETQYF.

Only a few counts were recorded for this clone. The V gene is TRBV7-9, the J gene TRBJ2-5; D unclear. The V and J ends lost 4 bases and 0 bases respectively, with 9 bases between them. This CDR3 comprises 14 residues. Per the germline V gene, CDR1 is SEHNR and CDR2 is FQNEAQ (reference sequence). This CDR3 reads CASSSDLYQETQYF. The CDR3 DNA is TGTGCCAGCAGCTCCGACCTGTACCAAGAGACCCAGTACTTC.

This chain uses TRBV27 with TRBJ2-1; 7 nucleotides agree with TRBD1. The CDR3 is made up of 20 amino acids. Losses at the gene ends were 8 bases for V and 2 bases for J; bases not matched to a gene: 24. Germline CDR1 and CDR2: MNHEY and SMNVEV (reference sequence). DNA of the CDR3: TGTGCCAGCTCAACGCTTGTGGGACAGACCCGACTAAATCCCTACAATGAGCAGTTCTTC. Amino acid sequence: CASSTLVGQTRLNPYNEQFF.

CDR3 in amino acids: CASSPGTTHQETQYF. CDR3 bases: TGCGCCAGCAGCCCCGGGACTACCCATCAAGAGACCCAGTACTTC. V and J are TRBV5-1 and TRBJ2-5; 7 nucleotides match TRBD2. The V gene's germline CDR1 is SGHRS and CDR2 YFSETQ. Trimming took 4 bases from V and 2 from J; bases not matched to a gene: 8. The CDR3 spans 15 residues.

The genes are TRBV6-1 and TRBJ2-7, with TRBD2 identical over 10 bases. V lost 7 bases to trimming and J lost 5 bases; unmatched junction nucleotides: 8. The CDR3 has 14 amino acids. CDR1 and CDR2 from the germline V gene are MNHNS and SASEGT. The CDR3 sequence: CASINLAGVHEQYF. The CDR3 DNA is TGTGCCAGCATAAATCTAGCGGGAGTTCACGAGCAGTACTTC.